This T cell receptor beta chain emerged from a study of blood T cell repertoires in COVID-19. Study-level background: Both acute and convalescent COVID-19 samples were obtained from the United States, Italy and Spain. The cDNA or gDNA used as material had been derived from T cells, B-cell-depleted T cells, or PBMCs.

Per the original data handling: Reference gene primer amplification in the assay estimated nucleated cell counts. TCRdb keeps only in-frame clones here, not all; method: immunoSEQ multiplex PCR. The D gene and trimming were derived from the DNA, and the V and J assignments and clone size from that table. The top ten hold about 2% of the sample, which has over 200,000 clones, roughly 90% seen once. CDR1 and CDR2 from the germline V gene are SGDLS and YYNGEE. Trimming pared 1 base from V and 5 bases from J, leaving 12 bases between. CDR3 length equals 14 residues. This clonotype was sampled from a man between 40 and 49 years old with active or convalescent COVID-19. The chain couples TRBV9 to TRBJ1-1; D is undetermined. The sequenced sample consisted of peripheral blood. DNA for the CDR3: TGTGCCAGCAGCGTAACCTCGGGGAGTACTGAAGCTTTCTTT. This gives the protein CASSVTSGSTEAFF.